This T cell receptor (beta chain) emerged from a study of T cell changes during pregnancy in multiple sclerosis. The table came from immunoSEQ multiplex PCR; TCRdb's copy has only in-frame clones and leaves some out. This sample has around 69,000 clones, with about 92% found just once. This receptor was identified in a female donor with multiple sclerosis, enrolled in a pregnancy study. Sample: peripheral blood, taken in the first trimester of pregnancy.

This chain's CDR3 is CASSVGVEAFF. In DNA, the CDR3 is TGTGCCAGCAGTGTTGGAGTTGAAGCTTTCTTT. The chain recombines TRBV2 with TRBJ1-1; unclear D gene. CDR3 length: 11 amino acids. The V gene's germline CDR1 is SNHLY and CDR2 FYNNEI. Between the trimmed V and J ends, which lost 4 bases and 7 bases, there was a span of 7 bases. Full variable domain (missing parts from reference TRBV2 and TRBJ1-1): EPEVTQTPSHQVTQMGQEVILRCVPISNHLYFYWYRQILGQKVEFLVSFYNNEISEKSEIFDDQFSVERPDGSNFTLKIRSTKLEDSAMYFCASSVGVEAFFGQGTRLTVV.